The 10 T cell receptor beta chains below all came from one sample that was sequenced in a study of T cell repertoires in cytomegalovirus infection. No antigen has been assigned to these receptors. In TCRdb, the reads were re-called with MiXCR into one record per CDR3 protein. The table shows hundreds of thousands of distinct CDR3 sequences, with 30% to 40% occurring only once. Material: cultured PBMCs, obtained from culture after CMV antigen stimulation. The receptors were sampled from a human donor in good health (CMV status not recorded). Some clones in this sample may be carry-over from other donors' samples.

Concerning this clonotype: The conserved final phenylalanine or tryptophan is absent from the CDR3, which likely points to a read error. The V gene is TRBV12-3 or TRBV12-4, the J gene TRBJ2-1, with D unresolved. The germline V and J ends were trimmed by 6 bases and 7 bases, with 7 bases remaining between them. This CDR3 contains 11 residues. CDR3 sequence (DNA): TGTGCCAGCAGGCTTGCGAATGAGCAGTTCTAC. Translating it yields CASRLANEQFY.

The chain links TRBV6-8 to TRBJ2-1, with 11 bases fitting TRBD2. The CDR3 runs 23 residues. With V trimmed by 6 bases and J by 6 bases, 31 bases remained unmatched. Germline V gene lookup returns CDR1 MNHGY and CDR2 SAAAGT. CDR3 nucleotide sequence: TGTGCCAGCAGCTCCTACTGGGACCATCCGGGACTAGCGGATGCTAGCGGAGGCAATGAGCAGTTCTTC. It translates to CASSSYWDHPGLADASGGNEQFF.

A few counts support this clonotype. J is TRBJ1-2 and V is TRBV29-1, with D possibly matching TRBD1 (6 bases). Germline CDR1 is SQVTM and CDR2 is ANQGSEA. V dropped 7 bases and J dropped 6 bases, with 15 bases sitting between them. This CDR3 is 12 amino acids long. The CDR3 reads CSGTGLRDGYTF. DNA for the CDR3: TGCAGCGGTACAGGGCTAAGGGATGGCTACACCTTC.

The chain has TRBV3-1 and TRBJ1-5, with 7 bases matching TRBD1. The V and J ends lost 1 base and 2 bases, in that order; junction bases with no gene match: 5. The CDR3 has 16 amino acids. CDR1 LGHDT and CDR2 YNNKEL come from the germline V gene (reference sequence). CDR3 loop: CASSQGGGTGNQPQHF. The CDR3 region has the DNA TGTGCCAGCAGCCAAGGGGGGGGGACAGGCAATCAGCCCCAGCATTTT.

The J gene is TRBJ2-7, the V gene TRBV14; TRBD2 matches 7 bases. CDR3 length: 14 residues. Unmatched junction bases numbered 8, after V lost 4 bases and J lost 5 bases. The germline V gene encodes CDR1 SGHDN and CDR2 FVKESK. CDR3 residues: CASSRSGVGHEQYF. The CDR3 coding sequence is TGTGCCAGCAGCCGGAGCGGGGTCGGCCACGAGCAGTACTTC.

The genes are TRBV28 and TRBJ1-5; D gene uncertain. The CDR3 sequence is 18 residues long. Germline V gene sequence: CDR1 MDHEN, CDR2 SYDVKM. Trimming took 1 base from V and 4 from J, leaving 20 bases between them. In nucleotides, the CDR3 is TGTGCCAGCAGTTTATCGCTGATCGTGGGCACAACGAATCAGCCCCAGCATTTT. Translating gives CASSLSLIVGTTNQPQHF.

The chain's CDR3 is CASRWTYMNTEAFF. The CDR3 region has the DNA TGTGCCAGCAGATGGACTTATATGAACACTGAAGCTTTCTTT. The gene calls are TRBV2 and TRBJ1-1, with D unclear. There are 14 residues in the CDR3. From germline, CDR1 is SNHLY and CDR2 FYNNEI. Trimming took off 6 bases at V and 0 bases at J, with 11 bases between the two ends.

The chain joins TRBV7-9 to TRBJ2-1; 7 bases agree with TRBD2. This CDR3 comprises 15 residues. The junction had 13 bases not matched to a gene; V was cut back by 5 bases and J by 9 bases. Germline V gene sequence: CDR1 SEHNR, CDR2 FQNEAQ (reference sequence). CDR3 coding DNA: TGTGCCAGCAGCCCCGGGATCGCGGGAGAGAGTGAGCAGTTCTTC. Protein: CASSPGIAGESEQFF.

The table lists this clonotype with a count of one. The chain uses TRBV27 and TRBJ2-7; TRBD1 is a possible D gene (5 bases). This CDR3 region has 14 residues. CDR1 and CDR2 from the germline V gene are MNHEY and SMNVEV (reference sequence). Trimming cost V 4 bases and J 4 bases, with 14 bases left between them. CDR3 sequence (DNA): TGTGCCAGCAGTTCTAACAGGATCCTTTACGAGCAGTACTTC. Protein sequence: CASSSNRILYEQYF.

This clonotype was seen a handful of times. The V call is TRBV7-9, the J call TRBJ2-1, with 9 positions matching TRBD1. CDR3 length equals 14 residues. The V gene end was trimmed by 5 bases and the J gene end by 8 bases; junction bases not matched to a gene: 7. CDR1 and CDR2 (germline): SEHNR, FQNEAQ (reference sequence). CDR3 in amino acids: CASSLGTGRYEQFF. As DNA, the CDR3 is TGTGCCAGCAGCCTGGGGACAGGGAGATATGAGCAGTTCTTC.